These 7 T cell receptor beta chains were sequenced from one sample in a study of blood T cell repertoires in COVID-19. Produced via immunoSEQ multiplex PCR; TCRdb's table is partial and in-frame only. The sample has over 95,000 clones, roughly 80% seen once. The sample consisted of peripheral blood. Source of these receptors: a woman aged 40 to 50 with acute or convalescent COVID-19.

Only a few counts were recorded for this clone. The chain carries TRBV7-2 and TRBJ2-2; TRBD2 aligns across 8 bases. The CDR3 is made up of 14 amino acids. Trimming took 5 bases from V and 9 from J; bases not matched to a gene: 8. From germline, CDR1 is SGHTA and CDR2 FQGNSA. The CDR3 here is CASSDSGAGRELFF. CDR3 nucleotides: TGTGCCAGCAGCGATAGCGGGGCCGGACGGGAGCTGTTTTTT.

V gene TRBV12-5 combines with J gene TRBJ2-7, with TRBD2 identical over 9 bases. V was pared by 1 base and J by 2 bases, with 0 bases of the junction left unmatched. Germline CDR1 and CDR2: LGHNT and FRNRAP. This CDR3 is built from 14 residues. The CDR3 reads CASGLASGAYEQYF. CDR3 sequence (DNA): TGTGCTAGTGGTTTGGCTAGCGGGGCCTACGAGCAGTACTTC.

The chain links TRBV29-1 to TRBJ2-1; D is possibly TRBD2 (5 bases). The CDR3 contains 12 residues. Trimming took 7 bases from V and 2 from J, leaving 9 bases between them. CDR1 and CDR2 (germline): SQVTM, ANQGSEA. CDR3 sequence: CSARETYNEQFF. Written as DNA, the CDR3 is TGCAGCGCTAGGGAGACCTACAATGAGCAGTTCTTC.

CDR3 protein: CAWGLTYEQYF. The CDR3 DNA reads TGTGCCTGGGGCCTGACCTACGAGCAGTACTTC. This chain links TRBV30 with TRBJ2-7; D is uncertain. Germline CDR1 GTSNPN, CDR2 SVGIG (reference sequence). The CDR3 contains 11 residues. Trimming stripped 5 bases from V and 2 bases from J, with 7 bases between.

The gene calls are TRBV5-1 and TRBJ2-1, with D possibly TRBD2 on 5 matching bases. Germline CDR1 and CDR2: SGHRS and YFSETQ. V gave up 2 bases and J gave up 3 bases, with 18 bases separating them. The CDR3 loop spans 17 amino acids. The CDR3 DNA is TGCGCCAGCAGCTTCCACTTAACTAGGTCTCTCTACAATGAGCAGTTCTTC. Translating it yields CASSFHLTRSLYNEQFF.

The chain joins TRBV4-2 to TRBJ1-4; D not certain. There are 16 residues in the CDR3. With 4 bases removed from V and 2 bases from J, the gap between germline ends came to 14 bases. Germline V gene sequence: CDR1 LGHNA, CDR2 YNFKEQ. The CDR3, as DNA: TGTGCCAGCAGCCGCAACCCCGGACTGACTAATGAAAAACTGTTTTTT. Amino acids: CASSRNPGLTNEKLFF.

The chain has TRBV21-1 and TRBJ2-7; TRBD1 reflects the table's D call only, with no check against the DNA. TRBV21-1 is a known pseudogene. The CDR3 runs 15 residues. The CDR3 is CASSNIQGRSYEQYF. DNA for the CDR3: TGTGCCAGCAGCAATATACAGGGGCGCTCCTACGAGCAGTACTTC.